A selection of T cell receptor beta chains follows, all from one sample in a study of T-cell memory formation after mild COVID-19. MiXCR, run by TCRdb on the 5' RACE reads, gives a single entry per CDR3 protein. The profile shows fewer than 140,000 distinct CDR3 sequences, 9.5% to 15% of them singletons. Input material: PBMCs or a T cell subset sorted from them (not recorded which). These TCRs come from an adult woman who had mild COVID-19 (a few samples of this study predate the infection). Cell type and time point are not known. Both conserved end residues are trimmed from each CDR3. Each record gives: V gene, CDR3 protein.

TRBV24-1	ATSDFPGSISTDTQY
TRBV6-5	ASSYPGSSGTEAF
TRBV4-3	ASSRILQGGNEQF
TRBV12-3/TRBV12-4	ASDRELDHNEQF
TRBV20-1	SALAGQPLDTQY
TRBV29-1	SVEDSREWDTEAF
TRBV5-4	ASSFSAGMNTEAF
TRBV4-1	ASSQGSGPYEQY
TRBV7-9	ASSPANGRTYNEQF
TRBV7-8	ASSLDPPTETQY
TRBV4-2	ASSQDAPGTDTQY
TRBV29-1	SVLRDRGPEQY
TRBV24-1	ATSEGTGAYEQY
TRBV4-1	ASSLSGGRTDTQY
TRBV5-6	ASSPTRDPEQY
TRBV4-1	ASSHQEDSYGYT
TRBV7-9	ASDPGGLDQETQY
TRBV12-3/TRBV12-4	ASSHRGGTYNEQF
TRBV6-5	ASSYFVGTSGGAARELF
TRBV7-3	ASSLPNISNEQY
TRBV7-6	ASSLSQGAYEQY
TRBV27	ASSFGQVGSPLH
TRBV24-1	ATSDWPGGRNNQPQH
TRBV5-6	ASSLGTTYNEQF
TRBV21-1	ASRRVKNIQY
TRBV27	ASSWQDRDNEQF
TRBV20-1	SATDGQNYEQY
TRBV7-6	ASSFAGEVGEQY